This T cell receptor (beta chain) was sequenced in a study of PD-1 blockade in classical Hodgkin lymphoma. Time point in this sample: cycle 4 day 1 (C4D1), after about 6 weeks of nivolumab. After autologous stem cell transplantation all patients relapsed, and prior brentuximab vedotin exposure differed between cohorts. Whole-study results and caveats: The study reported lower baseline TCR diversity in newly diagnosed patients than in healthy donors.

TCRdb's table, derived via immunoSEQ multiplex PCR, lists solely in-frame clones and lacks some. The data show over 80,000 clones, with roughly 78% seen just once and approximately 9% held by the top ten. Concerning this clone: Its antigen is unknown.

This clonotype was obtained from a human donor with classical Hodgkin lymphoma. The sample consisted of peripheral blood mononuclear cells (PBMCs), taken before the fourth cycle of nivolumab.

This chain's CDR3 is CSVLAGAYNEQFF. The CDR3 DNA is TGCAGCGTTCTAGCGGGGGCTTACAATGAGCAGTTCTTC. The chain joins TRBV29-1 to TRBJ2-1; 10 positions agree with TRBD2. The V gene's germline CDR1 is SQVTM and CDR2 ANQGSEA. The trim removed 5 bases at V and 4 bases at J, leaving 2 bases unmatched. CDR3 length: 13 residues.